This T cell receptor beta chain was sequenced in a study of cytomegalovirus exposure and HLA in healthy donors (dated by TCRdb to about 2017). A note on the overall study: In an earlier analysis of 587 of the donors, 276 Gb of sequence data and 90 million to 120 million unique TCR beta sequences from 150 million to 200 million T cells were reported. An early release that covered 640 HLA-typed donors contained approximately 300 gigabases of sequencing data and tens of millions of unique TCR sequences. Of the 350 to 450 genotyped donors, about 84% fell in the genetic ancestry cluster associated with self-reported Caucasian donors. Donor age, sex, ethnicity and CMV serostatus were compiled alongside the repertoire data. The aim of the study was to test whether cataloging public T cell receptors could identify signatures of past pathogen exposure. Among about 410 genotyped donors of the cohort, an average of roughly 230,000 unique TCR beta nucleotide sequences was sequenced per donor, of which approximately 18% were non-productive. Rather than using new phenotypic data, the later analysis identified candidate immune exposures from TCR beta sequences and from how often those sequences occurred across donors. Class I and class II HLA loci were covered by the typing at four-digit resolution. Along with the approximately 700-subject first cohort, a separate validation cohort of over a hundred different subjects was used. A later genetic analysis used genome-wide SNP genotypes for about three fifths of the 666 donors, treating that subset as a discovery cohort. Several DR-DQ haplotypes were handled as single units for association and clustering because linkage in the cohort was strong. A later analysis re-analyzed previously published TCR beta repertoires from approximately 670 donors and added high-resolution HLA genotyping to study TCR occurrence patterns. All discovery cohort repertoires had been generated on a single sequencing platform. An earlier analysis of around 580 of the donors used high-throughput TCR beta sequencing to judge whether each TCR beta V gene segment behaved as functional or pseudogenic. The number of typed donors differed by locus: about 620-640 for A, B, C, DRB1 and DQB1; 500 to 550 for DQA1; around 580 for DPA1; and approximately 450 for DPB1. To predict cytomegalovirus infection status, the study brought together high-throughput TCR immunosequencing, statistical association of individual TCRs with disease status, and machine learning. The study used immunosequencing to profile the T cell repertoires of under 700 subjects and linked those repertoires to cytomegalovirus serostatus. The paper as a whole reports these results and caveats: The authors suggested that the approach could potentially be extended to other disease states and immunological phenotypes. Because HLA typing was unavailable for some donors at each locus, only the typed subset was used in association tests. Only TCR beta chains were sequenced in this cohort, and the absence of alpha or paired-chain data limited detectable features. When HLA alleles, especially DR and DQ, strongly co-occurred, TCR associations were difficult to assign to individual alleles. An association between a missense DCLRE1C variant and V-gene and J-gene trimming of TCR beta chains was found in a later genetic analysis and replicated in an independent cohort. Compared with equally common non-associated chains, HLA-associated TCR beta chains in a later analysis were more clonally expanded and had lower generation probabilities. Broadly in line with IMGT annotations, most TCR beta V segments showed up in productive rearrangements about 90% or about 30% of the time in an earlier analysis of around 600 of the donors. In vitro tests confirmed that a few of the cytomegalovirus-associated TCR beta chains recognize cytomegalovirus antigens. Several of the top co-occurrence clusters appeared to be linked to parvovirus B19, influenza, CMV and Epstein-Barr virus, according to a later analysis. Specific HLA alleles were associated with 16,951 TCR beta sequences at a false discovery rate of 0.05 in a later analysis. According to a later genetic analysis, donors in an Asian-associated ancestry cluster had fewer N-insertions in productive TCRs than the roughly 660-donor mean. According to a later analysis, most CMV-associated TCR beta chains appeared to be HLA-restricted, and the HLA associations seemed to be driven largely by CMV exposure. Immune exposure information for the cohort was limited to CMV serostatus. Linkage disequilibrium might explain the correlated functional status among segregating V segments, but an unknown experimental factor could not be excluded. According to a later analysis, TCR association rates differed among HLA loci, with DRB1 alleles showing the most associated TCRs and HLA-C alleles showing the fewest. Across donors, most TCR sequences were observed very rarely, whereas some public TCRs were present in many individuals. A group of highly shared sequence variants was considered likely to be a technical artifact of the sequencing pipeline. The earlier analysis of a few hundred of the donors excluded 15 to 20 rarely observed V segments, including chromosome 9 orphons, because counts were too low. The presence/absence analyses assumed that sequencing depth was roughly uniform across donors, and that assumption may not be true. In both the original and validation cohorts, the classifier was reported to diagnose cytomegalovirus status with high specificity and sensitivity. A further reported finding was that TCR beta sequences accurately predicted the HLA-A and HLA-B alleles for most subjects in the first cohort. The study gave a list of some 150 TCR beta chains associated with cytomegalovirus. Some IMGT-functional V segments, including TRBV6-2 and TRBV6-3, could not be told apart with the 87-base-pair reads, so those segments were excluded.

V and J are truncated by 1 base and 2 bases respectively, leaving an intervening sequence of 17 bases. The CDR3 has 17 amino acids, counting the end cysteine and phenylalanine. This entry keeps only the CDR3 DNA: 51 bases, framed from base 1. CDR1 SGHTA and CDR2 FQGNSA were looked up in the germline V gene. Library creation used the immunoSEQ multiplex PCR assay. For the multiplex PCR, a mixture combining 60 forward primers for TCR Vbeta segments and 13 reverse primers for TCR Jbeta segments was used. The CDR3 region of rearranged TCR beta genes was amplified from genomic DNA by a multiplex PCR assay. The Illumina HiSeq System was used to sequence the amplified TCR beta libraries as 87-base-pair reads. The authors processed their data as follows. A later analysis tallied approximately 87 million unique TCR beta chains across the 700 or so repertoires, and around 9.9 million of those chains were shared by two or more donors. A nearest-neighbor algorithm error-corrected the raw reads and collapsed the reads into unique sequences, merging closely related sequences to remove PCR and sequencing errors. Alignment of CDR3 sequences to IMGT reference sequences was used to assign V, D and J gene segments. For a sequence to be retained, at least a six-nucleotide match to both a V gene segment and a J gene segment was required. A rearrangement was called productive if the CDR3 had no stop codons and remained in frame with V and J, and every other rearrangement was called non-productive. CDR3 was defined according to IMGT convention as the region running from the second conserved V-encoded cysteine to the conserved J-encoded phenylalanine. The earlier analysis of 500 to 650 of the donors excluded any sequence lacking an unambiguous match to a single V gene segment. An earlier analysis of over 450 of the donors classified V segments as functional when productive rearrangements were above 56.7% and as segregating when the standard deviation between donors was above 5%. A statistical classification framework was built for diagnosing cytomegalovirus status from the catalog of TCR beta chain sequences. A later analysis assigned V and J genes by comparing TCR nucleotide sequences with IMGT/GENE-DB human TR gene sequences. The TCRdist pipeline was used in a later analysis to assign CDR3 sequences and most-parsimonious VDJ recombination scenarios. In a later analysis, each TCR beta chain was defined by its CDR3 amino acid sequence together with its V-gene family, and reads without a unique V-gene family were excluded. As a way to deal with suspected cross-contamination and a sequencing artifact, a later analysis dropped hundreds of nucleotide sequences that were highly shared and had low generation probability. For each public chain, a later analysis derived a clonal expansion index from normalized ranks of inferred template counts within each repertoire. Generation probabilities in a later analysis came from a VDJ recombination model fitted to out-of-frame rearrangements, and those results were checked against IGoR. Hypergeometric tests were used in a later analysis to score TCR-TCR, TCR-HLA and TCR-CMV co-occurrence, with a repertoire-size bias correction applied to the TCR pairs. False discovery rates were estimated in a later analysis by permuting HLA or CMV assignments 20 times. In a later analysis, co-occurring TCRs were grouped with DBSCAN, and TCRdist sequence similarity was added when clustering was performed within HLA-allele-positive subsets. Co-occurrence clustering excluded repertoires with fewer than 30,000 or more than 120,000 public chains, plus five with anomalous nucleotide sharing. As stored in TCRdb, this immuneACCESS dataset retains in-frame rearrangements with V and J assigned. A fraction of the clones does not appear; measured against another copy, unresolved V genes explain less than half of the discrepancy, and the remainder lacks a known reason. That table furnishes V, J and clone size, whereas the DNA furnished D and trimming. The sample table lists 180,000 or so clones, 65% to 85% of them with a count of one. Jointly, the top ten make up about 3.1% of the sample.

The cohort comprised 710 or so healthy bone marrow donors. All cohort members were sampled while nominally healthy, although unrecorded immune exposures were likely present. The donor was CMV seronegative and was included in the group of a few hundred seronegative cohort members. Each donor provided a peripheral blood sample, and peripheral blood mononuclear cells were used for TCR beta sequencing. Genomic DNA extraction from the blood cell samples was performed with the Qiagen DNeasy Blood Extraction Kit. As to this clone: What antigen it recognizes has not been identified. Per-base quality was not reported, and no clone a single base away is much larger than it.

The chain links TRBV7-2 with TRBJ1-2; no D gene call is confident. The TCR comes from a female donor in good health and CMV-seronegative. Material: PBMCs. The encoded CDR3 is CASSLETLMVPNYGYTF. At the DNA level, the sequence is TGTGCCAGCAGCTTAGAAACTTTAATGGTTCCAAACTATGGCTACACCTTC.